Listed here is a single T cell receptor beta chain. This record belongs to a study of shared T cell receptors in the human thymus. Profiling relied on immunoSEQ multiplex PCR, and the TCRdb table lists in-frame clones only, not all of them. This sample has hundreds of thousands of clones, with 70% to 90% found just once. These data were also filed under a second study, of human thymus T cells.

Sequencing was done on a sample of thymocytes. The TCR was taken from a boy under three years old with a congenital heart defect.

The DNA of the CDR3 is TGTGCCAGTAGTTCGATCCGGGACACCAGTGGAGATACGCAGTATTTT. This gives the protein CASSSIRDTSGDTQYF. The chain joins TRBV19 to TRBJ2-3; TRBD1 might be the D (6 bases). Germline V CDR1 and CDR2: LNHDA, SQIVND (reference sequence). The CDR3 is 16 residues long. V was pared by 5 bases and J by 5 bases, with 20 bases between. Full variable domain (outside the CDR3, taken from reference TRBV19 and TRBJ2-3): DGGITQSPKYLFRKEGQNVTLSCEQNLNHDAMYWYRQDPGQGLRLIYYSQIVNDFQKGDIAEGYSVSREKKESFPLTVTSAQKNPTAFYLCASSSIRDTSGDTQYFGPGTRLTVL.